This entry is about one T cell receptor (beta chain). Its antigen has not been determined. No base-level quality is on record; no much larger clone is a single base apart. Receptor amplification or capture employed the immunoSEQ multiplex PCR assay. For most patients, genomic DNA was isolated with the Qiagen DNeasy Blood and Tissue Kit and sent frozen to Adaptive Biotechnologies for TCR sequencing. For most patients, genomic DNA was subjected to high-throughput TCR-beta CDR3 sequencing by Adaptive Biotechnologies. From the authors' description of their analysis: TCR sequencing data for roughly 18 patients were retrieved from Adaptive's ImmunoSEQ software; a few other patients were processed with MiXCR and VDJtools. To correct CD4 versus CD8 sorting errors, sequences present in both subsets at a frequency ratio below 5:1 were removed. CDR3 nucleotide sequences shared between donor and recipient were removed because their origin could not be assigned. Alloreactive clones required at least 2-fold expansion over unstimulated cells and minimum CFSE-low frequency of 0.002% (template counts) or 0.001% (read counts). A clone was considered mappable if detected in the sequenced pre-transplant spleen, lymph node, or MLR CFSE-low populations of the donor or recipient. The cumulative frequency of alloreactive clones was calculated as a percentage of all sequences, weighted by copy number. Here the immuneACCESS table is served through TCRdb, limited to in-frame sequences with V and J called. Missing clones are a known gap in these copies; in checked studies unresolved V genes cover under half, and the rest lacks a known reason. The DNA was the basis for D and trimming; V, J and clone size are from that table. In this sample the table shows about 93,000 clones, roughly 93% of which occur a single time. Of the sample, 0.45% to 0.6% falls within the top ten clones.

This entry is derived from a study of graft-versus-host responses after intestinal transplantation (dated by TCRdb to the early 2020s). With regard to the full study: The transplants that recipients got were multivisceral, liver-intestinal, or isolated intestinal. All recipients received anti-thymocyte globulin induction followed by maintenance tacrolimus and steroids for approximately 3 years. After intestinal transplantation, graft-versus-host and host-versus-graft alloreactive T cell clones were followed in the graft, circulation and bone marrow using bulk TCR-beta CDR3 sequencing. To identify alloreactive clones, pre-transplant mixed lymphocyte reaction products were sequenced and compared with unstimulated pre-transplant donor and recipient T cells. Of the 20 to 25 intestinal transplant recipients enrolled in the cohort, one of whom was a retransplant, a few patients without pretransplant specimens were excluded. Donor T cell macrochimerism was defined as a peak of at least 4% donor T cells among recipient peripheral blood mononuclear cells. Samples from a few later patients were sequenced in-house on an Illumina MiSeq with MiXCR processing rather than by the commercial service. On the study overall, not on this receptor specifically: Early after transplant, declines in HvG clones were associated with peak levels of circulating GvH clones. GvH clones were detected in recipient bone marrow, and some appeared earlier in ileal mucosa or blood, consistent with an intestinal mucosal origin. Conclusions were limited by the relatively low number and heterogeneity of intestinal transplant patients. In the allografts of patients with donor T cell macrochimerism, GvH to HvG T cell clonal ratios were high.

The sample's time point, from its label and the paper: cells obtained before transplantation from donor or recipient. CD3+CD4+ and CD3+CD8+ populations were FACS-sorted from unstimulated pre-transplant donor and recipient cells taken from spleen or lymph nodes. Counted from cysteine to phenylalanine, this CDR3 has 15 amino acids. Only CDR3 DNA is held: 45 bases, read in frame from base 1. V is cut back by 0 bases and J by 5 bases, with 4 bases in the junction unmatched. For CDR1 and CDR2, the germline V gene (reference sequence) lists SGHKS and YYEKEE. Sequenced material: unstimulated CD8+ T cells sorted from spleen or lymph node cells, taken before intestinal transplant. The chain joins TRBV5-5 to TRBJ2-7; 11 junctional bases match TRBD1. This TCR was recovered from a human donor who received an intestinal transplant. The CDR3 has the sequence CASSLEGQGGDEQYF. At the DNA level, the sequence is TGTGCCAGCAGCTTGGAGGGACAGGGGGGGGACGAGCAGTACTTC.